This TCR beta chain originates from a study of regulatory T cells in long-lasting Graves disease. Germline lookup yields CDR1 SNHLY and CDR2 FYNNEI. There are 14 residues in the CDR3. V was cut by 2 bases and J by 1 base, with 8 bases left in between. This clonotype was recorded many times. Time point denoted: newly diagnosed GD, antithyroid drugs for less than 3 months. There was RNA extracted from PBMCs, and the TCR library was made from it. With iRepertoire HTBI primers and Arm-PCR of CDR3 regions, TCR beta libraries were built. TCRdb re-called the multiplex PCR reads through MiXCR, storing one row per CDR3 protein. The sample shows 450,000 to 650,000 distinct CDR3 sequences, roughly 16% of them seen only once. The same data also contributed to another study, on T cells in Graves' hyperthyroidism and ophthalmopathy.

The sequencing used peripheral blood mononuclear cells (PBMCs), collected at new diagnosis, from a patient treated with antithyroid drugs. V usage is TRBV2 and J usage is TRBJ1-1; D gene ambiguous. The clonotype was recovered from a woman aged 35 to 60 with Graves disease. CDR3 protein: CASSERVGNTEAFF. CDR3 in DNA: TGTGCCAGCAGTGAACGAGTTGGGAACACTGAAGCTTTCTTT. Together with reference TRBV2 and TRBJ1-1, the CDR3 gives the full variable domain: EPEVTQTPSHQVTQMGQEVILRCVPISNHLYFYWYRQILGQKVEFLVSFYNNEISEKSEIFDDQFSVERPDGSNFTLKIRSTKLEDSAMYFCASSERVGNTEAFFGQGTRLTVV.